These 17 T cell receptor beta chains came from one sample sequenced in a study of blood T cell repertoires in COVID-19. Repertoires were generated with immunoSEQ multiplex PCR, while TCRdb's copy carries only in-frame clones and drops some. The data contain 200,000 to 250,000 clones, about 86% of them singletons. The material sequenced was peripheral blood. The receptors come from a man between 18 and 35 years old with active or convalescent COVID-19.

The chain carries TRBV5-1 and TRBJ2-2, with a possible D match to TRBD2 (6 bases). The CDR3 extends over 19 amino acids. CDR1 SGHRS and CDR2 YFSETQ come from the germline V gene. Trimming shortened V by 8 bases and J by 3 bases, and 29 bases separated the two germline ends. Here the CDR3 DNA reads TGCGCCAGGGGGCTCTTCGGGAGCCCCAACCCATTCGACACCGGGGAGCTGTTTTTT. This translates into CARGLFGSPNPFDTGELFF.

This clone showed up just a few times. The chain joins TRBV29-1 to TRBJ1-5; the match to TRBD1 covers 8 bases. CDR3 length: 16 residues. Germline V gene data show CDR1 as SQVTM and CDR2 as ANQGSEA. V shed 2 bases, J shed 2 bases, and the junction held 8 bases outside the gene matches. Here the CDR3 reads CSVEYPGGDGNQPQHF. The CDR3 DNA sequence: TGCAGCGTTGAATATCCAGGGGGCGATGGCAATCAGCCCCAGCATTTT. Using reference TRBV29-1 and TRBJ1-5 for the parts outside the CDR3, the full variable domain is SAVISQKPSRDICQRGTSLTIQCQVDSQVTMMFWYRQQPGQSLTLIATANQGSEATYESGFVIDKFPISRPNLTFSTLTVSNMSPEDSSIYLCSVEYPGGDGNQPQHFGDGTRLSIL.

The CDR3 loop reads CATSRDPRKQEKLFF. The DNA of the CDR3 is TGTGCCACCAGCAGAGATCCCAGAAAACAAGAAAAACTGTTTTTT. The V and J genes are TRBV15 and TRBJ1-4; D uncertain. The CDR3 length is 15 residues. The ends were cut back, 0 bases at V and 8 bases at J, with 13 bases in the middle. The germline V gene encodes CDR1 LNHNV and CDR2 YYDKDF (reference sequence).

This chain links TRBV30 with TRBJ2-7; 7 nucleotides align to TRBD1. Germline V gene data show CDR1 as GTSNPN and CDR2 as SVGIG (reference sequence). The V gene end was trimmed by 3 bases and the J gene end by 4 bases; junction bases not matched to a gene: 3. The CDR3 extends over 12 amino acids. CDR3 amino acids: CAWSGTAYEQYF. For the CDR3, the DNA is TGTGCCTGGAGCGGGACAGCATACGAGCAGTACTTC.

This clone was detected only a few times. The chain uses TRBV5-8 and TRBJ1-2; 8 bases agree with TRBD1. The CDR3 sequence is 17 residues long. J was trimmed by 2 bases and V by 0 bases; bases with no gene match: 9. Germline V gene data show CDR1 as SGHTS and CDR2 as YDEGEE. The CDR3, as DNA: TGTGCCAGCAGCTTGGATTTCGGGACAGGCTTGAACTATGGCTACACCTTC. It is translated as CASSLDFGTGLNYGYTF.

V usage is TRBV6-6 and J usage is TRBJ1-5, with TRBD1 matching over 11 bases. Germline assignment: CDR1 MNHNY and CDR2 SVGAGI (reference sequence). V was pared by 6 bases and J by 4 bases, with 2 bases of the junction left unmatched. This CDR3 contains 14 residues. The CDR3 DNA reads as TGTGCCAGCAGGGGACAGGGGGAAAATCAGCCCCAGCATTTT. Translated, it gives CASRGQGENQPQHF.

The gene calls are TRBV5-4 and TRBJ2-1, with 9 bases lining up with TRBD2. Germline CDR1 and CDR2: SGHNT and YYREEE (reference sequence). The trim removed 4 bases at V and 6 bases at J, leaving 11 bases unmatched. This CDR3 is built from 16 residues. CDR3 sequence (DNA): TGTGCCAGCAGCCGACTAGCGGCTTCCCTCCGCAATGAGCAGTTCTTC. Its translation is CASSRLAASLRNEQFF.

This clone was detected only a few times. V and J are TRBV11-3 and TRBJ2-7; 7 bases fit TRBD1. Germline CDR1 and CDR2: SGHNT and YENEEA. The CDR3 has 14 amino acids. The V segment lost 5 bases and the J segment 0 bases; nucleotides outside the gene matches: 4. CDR3 coding DNA: TGTGCCAGCAGCCACAGGGGAAACTCCTACGAGCAGTACTTC. Translation gives CASSHRGNSYEQYF.

The chain carries TRBV27 and TRBJ2-1; 7 bases are shared with TRBD2. V gave up 1 base and J gave up 3 bases; unmatched junction bases: 6. The CDR3 runs to 16 residues. CDR1 and CDR2 (germline): MNHEY, SMNVEV (reference sequence). The CDR3 loop is CASSLYVSGLYNEQFF. CDR3 bases: TGTGCCAGCAGTTTATATGTTAGCGGGCTCTACAATGAGCAGTTCTTC.

The V and J genes are TRBV20-1 and TRBJ2-6, with TRBD1 matching over 7 bases. Germline-derived CDR1 and CDR2 are DFQATT and SNEGSKA (reference sequence). The CDR3 consists of 18 residues. The junction had 11 bases not matched to a gene; V was cut back by 3 bases and J by 0 bases. Here the CDR3 DNA reads TGCAGTGCTAGTTCGCTGGGACAGTCGAACTCTGGGGCCAACGTCCTGACTTTC. As protein: CSASSLGQSNSGANVLTF.

In this sample, this clone turned up once. This chain uses TRBV28 with TRBJ1-4; 8 nucleotides align to TRBD1. This CDR3 is built from 17 residues. V gave up 2 bases and J gave up 1 base; unmatched junction bases: 6. Looked up from germline, CDR1 is MDHEN and CDR2 is SYDVKM. The CDR3 DNA sequence: TGTGCCAGCAGTTTACAGGGGGCAGGGGGAACTAATGAAAAACTGTTTTTT. This sequence encodes CASSLQGAGGTNEKLFF. Together with reference TRBV28 and TRBJ1-4, the CDR3 gives the full variable domain: DVKVTQSSRYLVKRTGEKVFLECVQDMDHENMFWYRQDPGLGLRLIYFSYDVKMKEKGDIPEGYSVSREKKERFSLILESASTNQTSMYLCASSLQGAGGTNEKLFFGSGTQLSVL.

The chain uses TRBV27 and TRBJ2-5; 11 bases align to TRBD2. V lost 6 bases, J lost 9 bases, and 15 bases stayed unmatched. CDR3 length: 16 residues. Germline V CDR1 and CDR2: MNHEY, SMNVEV (reference sequence). CDR3 in amino acids: CASSLLAGGPGRAQYF. DNA of the CDR3: TGTGCCAGCAGCCTTCTAGCGGGAGGACCCGGTAGGGCCCAGTACTTC.

This chain joins TRBV15 and TRBJ1-1; TRBD1 matches 9 bases. This CDR3 comprises 14 residues. V lost 3 bases, J lost 1 base, and 0 bases stayed unmatched. Germline assignment: CDR1 LNHNV and CDR2 YYDKDF (reference sequence). The CDR3 DNA reads as TGTGCCACCAGCAGGGACAGGGGGAACACTGAAGCTTTCTTT. Its translation is CATSRDRGNTEAFF. Filled out from reference TRBV15 and TRBJ1-1, the complete variable domain reads DAMVIQNPRYQVTQFGKPVTLSCSQTLNHNVMYWYQQKSSQAPKLLFHYYDKDFNNEADTPDNFQSRRPNTSFCFLDIRSPGLGDTAMYLCATSRDRGNTEAFFGQGTRLTVV.

This clone was counted between two and nine times. The J gene is TRBJ2-4, the V gene TRBV6-4; 12 bases are a match to TRBD2. Germline values: CDR1 MRHNA, CDR2 SNTAGT. The V and J ends lost 3 bases and 7 bases, in that order; junction bases with no gene match: 4. The CDR3 sequence is 15 residues long. DNA of the CDR3: TGTGCCAGCAGTGAGTCGCTAGCGGGAGGGAACATTCAGTACTTC. Its translation: CASSESLAGGNIQYF.

The genes are TRBV7-2 and TRBJ1-2, with 7 bases matching TRBD1. Germline trimming cut 1 base from V and 5 bases from J; bases unmatched to any gene: 4. Looked up from germline, CDR1 is SGHTA and CDR2 is FQGNSA. The CDR3 runs 14 residues. The CDR3 spells CASSLGAGQYGYTF. CDR3 DNA sequence: TGTGCCAGCAGCTTAGGTGCGGGACAGTATGGCTACACCTTC. Variable domain in full (rest from reference TRBV7-2 and TRBJ1-2): GAGVSQSPSNKVTEKGKDVELRCDPISGHTALYWYRQSLGQGLEFLIYFQGNSAPDKSGLPSDRFSAERTGGSVSTLTIQRTQQEDSAVYLCASSLGAGQYGYTFGSGTRLTVV.

V and J are TRBV11-2 and TRBJ2-1; 10 nucleotides match TRBD2. Per germline, CDR1 SGHAT and CDR2 FQNNGV. The V gene end was trimmed by 1 base and the J gene end by 4 bases; junction bases not matched to a gene: 10. The CDR3 length is 18 residues. The CDR3 DNA follows: TGTGCCAGCAGCTTAGTGGTCCCTAGCGGGAGTTTATACAATGAGCAGTTCTTC. It translates to CASSLVVPSGSLYNEQFF.

The DNA of the CDR3 is TGTGCCAGTAAGGAACAGGGGGGCTCCTACGAGCAGTACTTC. As protein: CASKEQGGSYEQYF. The chain combines TRBV19 with TRBJ2-7, with TRBD1 matching 8 bases. J gave up 0 bases and V 7 bases, and 5 bases lay outside the gene matches. The length of the CDR3 is 14 residues. Germline CDR1 and CDR2: LNHDA and SQIVND (reference sequence).